This entry describes one TCR beta chain. Reverse transcription of extracted RNA yielded cDNA, which provided the sequencing template. TCRdb's table, derived via immunoSEQ multiplex PCR, lists solely in-frame clones and lacks some. Of under 200,000 clones detected, just over 65% appear once; the ten largest clones hold around 0.91%. The CDR3 is 14 residues long. Germline values: CDR1 MNHEY, CDR2 SVGAGI. J gave up 4 bases and V 10 bases, and 9 bases lay outside the gene matches. The data were taken from a study of CD8+ T cells in alopecia areata. Noted treatment: oral pan-JAK inhibitor, 5-10 mg twice daily. Both peripheral blood and punch biopsies of lesional scalp skin were obtained from patients who had alopecia areata.

This sequence joins TRBV6-5 and TRBJ1-2; 10 bases are shared with TRBD1. The sequence was collected from a human donor with alopecia areata. The sample here was CD4+ T cells sorted from blood, taken at week 4, from a patient treated with tofacitinib. CDR3 residues: CATVSRDRGYGYTF. CDR3 in DNA: TGTGCCACCGTCTCGAGGGACAGGGGCTATGGCTACACCTTC.